This T cell receptor beta chain emerged from a study of blood T cell repertoires in COVID-19. For the study at large: Researchers got acute and convalescent COVID-19 samples from the United States, Italy and Spain.

This clone was recorded once. Authors' processing steps: Amplified reference gene primers provided the basis for estimating nucleated cell counts. TCRdb's table, derived via immunoSEQ multiplex PCR, lists solely in-frame clones and lacks some. V and J calls plus clone size are reproduced from that table; the DNA served to infer D and trimming. This table has about 240,000 clones, 83% appearing once. The CDR3 is 13 amino acids. Germline CDR1 reads ENHRY; CDR2 reads SYGVKD. The V gene lost 9 bases and the J gene lost 1 base, with 11 bases spanning the gap. The genes are TRBV10-3 and TRBJ2-3, with D unclear. The source material was peripheral blood. This TCR came from a human donor in a cohort sampled during active COVID-19. CDR3 loop: CAIGVGGTDTQYF. In DNA, the CDR3 is TGTGCCATAGGAGTGGGTGGCACAGATACGCAGTATTTT.